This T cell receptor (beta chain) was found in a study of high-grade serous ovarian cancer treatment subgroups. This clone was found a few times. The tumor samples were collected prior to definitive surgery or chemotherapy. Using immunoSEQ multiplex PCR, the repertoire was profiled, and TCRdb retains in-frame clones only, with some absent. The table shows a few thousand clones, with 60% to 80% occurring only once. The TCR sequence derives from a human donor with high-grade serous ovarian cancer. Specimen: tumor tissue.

The CDR3 spells CASSVRGGGAYNEQFF. The CDR3 DNA reads TGTGCCAGCAGCGTTCGGGGGGGAGGGGCCTACAATGAGCAGTTCTTC. This chain connects TRBV9 to TRBJ2-1; TRBD2 matches 8 bases. Looked up from germline, CDR1 is SGDLS and CDR2 is YYNGEE. This CDR3 region has 16 residues. Trimming cost V 2 bases and J 2 bases; bases outside gene matches: 6.